This T cell receptor beta chain appears in the sequencing data of a study of blood T cell repertoires in COVID-19. Across the whole study: The study drew acute and convalescent COVID-19 samples from the United States, Italy and Spain. PBMCs, B-cell-depleted T cells, or T cells provided the cDNA or gDNA that made up the material.

Per the original methods: Researchers report that nucleated cell counts were estimated from reference gene primer amplification. Repertoires were generated with immunoSEQ multiplex PCR, while TCRdb's copy carries only in-frame clones and drops some. D and trimming were read from the DNA, whereas the V and J calls and clone size are those reported in that table. Of 250,000 to 300,000 clones listed, 75% to 90% are singletons. The V and J ends lost 2 bases and 2 bases respectively, with 16 bases between them. The CDR3 spans 17 residues. From germline, CDR1 is SGHVS and CDR2 FQNEAQ. The origin of this receptor is a woman in her 50s who had recovered from COVID-19. The sequenced sample consisted of peripheral blood. The chain has TRBV7-8 and TRBJ1-5; TRBD1 is a possible D gene (5 bases). CDR3 in DNA: TGTGCCAGCAGCTTAACGATCGCGGGGGTAGGCAATCAGCCCCAGCATTTT. Translated: CASSLTIAGVGNQPQHF.